This T cell receptor (beta chain) was recorded in a study of T cell responses to AZD1222 COVID-19 vaccine. Study-wide results and caveats: Repertoire samples came only from after the peak T cell response.

Germline CDR1 is SGHVS and CDR2 is FQNEAQ. The CDR3 runs 14 residues. J was trimmed by 3 bases and V by 3 bases; bases with no gene match: 5. Notes on this clone: Antigen specificity is unknown.

Only in-frame clones appear in the TCRdb table, and some are missing; sequencing was by immunoSEQ multiplex PCR. The repertoire holds about 120,000 clones, about nine tenths seen once, with about 5% in the top ten. This receptor was taken from an adult in good health. The chain links TRBV7-8 to TRBJ2-7; the match to TRBD2 covers 7 bases. The specimen was peripheral blood, collected on day 0 of AZD1222 vaccination. CDR3 sequence (DNA): TGTGCCAGCAGCTTCGTTGGGGGGGGCTACGAGCAGTACTTC. It encodes CASSFVGGGYEQYF.